This is a list of T cell receptor beta chains from one sample in a study of blood T cell repertoires in COVID-19. The protocol was immunoSEQ multiplex PCR, while the TCRdb copy is restricted to in-frame clones and leaves out a portion. Among about 250,000 clones listed, 70% to 90% were seen once. The sample consisted of peripheral blood. The origin of the receptors is a man between 18 and 29 years old with active or convalescent COVID-19. CDR3s include the opening cysteine and the closing phenylalanine or tryptophan. The D gene is left open where the match is weak. Not every row has a clone size; where given, it reads once, few, many or a size class.

clone_size j_call v_call d_call cdr3_aa cdr3_nt
NA TRBJ1-1 TRBV2 NA CASSGDSEAFF TGTGCCAGCAGTGGTGACAGTGAAGCTTTCTTT
NA TRBJ2-3 TRBV24-1 TRBD1 CATSPGQLSTDTQYF TGTGCCACCAGTCCGGGACAGTTGTCCACAGATACGCAGTATTTT
NA TRBJ2-2 TRBV28 NA CASMYRGRPNTGELFF TGTGCCAGCATGTATCGGGGGAGGCCGAACACCGGGGAGCTGTTTTTT
NA TRBJ2-3 TRBV11-2 NA CASSLQGTDTQYF TGTGCCAGCAGCTTGCAGGGCACAGATACGCAGTATTTT
NA TRBJ1-4 TRBV10-3 NA CAIGGGGTTNEKLFF TGTGCCATCGGGGGGGGTGGAACAACTAATGAAAAACTGTTTTTT
NA TRBJ1-6 TRBV5-5 TRBD1 CASSAGTGANSPLHF TGTGCCAGCAGCGCGGGTACAGGGGCTAATTCACCCCTCCACTTT
NA TRBJ2-7 TRBV6-6 NA CASSPQGKEYEQYF TGTGCCAGCAGTCCCCAGGGAAAGGAATACGAGCAGTACTTC
NA TRBJ1-1 TRBV6-4 NA CASSDGAAAFF TGTGCCAGCAGTGACGGTGCGGCTGCTTTCTTT
once TRBJ2-1 TRBV28 NA CASRSRVFLNEQFF TGTGCCAGCAGGTCGCGGGTCTTCCTCAATGAGCAGTTCTTC
NA TRBJ2-2 TRBV7-2 TRBD2 CASVQSPSGSGAGELFF TGTGCCAGCGTCCAAAGTCCTAGCGGGAGCGGGGCCGGGGAGCTGTTTTTT
NA TRBJ2-3 TRBV9 TRBD2 CASSVVPSGVLGGTDTQYF TGTGCCAGCAGCGTCGTGCCTAGCGGGGTTCTTGGGGGCACAGATACGCAGTATTTT
NA TRBJ2-2 TRBV7-9 TRBD1 CASSHLDRENTGELFF TGTGCCAGCAGCCACCTGGACAGGGAAAACACCGGGGAGCTGTTTTTT
NA TRBJ2-7 TRBV6-5 TRBD1 CASSPPGTGGREQYF TGTGCCAGCAGTCCCCCCGGGACAGGGGGCCGCGAGCAGTACTTC
NA TRBJ1-1 TRBV7-6 NA CASSLAPGRKAFF TGTGCCAGCAGCTTAGCGCCGGGGAGAAAAGCTTTCTTT
NA TRBJ1-3 TRBV11-2 NA CASSNQGRTGNTIYF TGTGCCAGCAGTAATCAGGGTCGAACCGGAAACACCATATATTTT
NA TRBJ1-6 TRBV28 NA CASRGQSRNSPLHF TGTGCCAGCAGGGGACAAAGCCGTAATTCACCCCTCCACTTT
NA TRBJ2-2 TRBV27 NA CASSSLTGELFF TGTGCCAGCAGTTCCCTTACCGGGGAGCTGTTTTTT
NA TRBJ2-2 TRBV3-1/TRBV3-2 TRBD1 CASSPAGTGFSWGTGELFF TGTGCCAGCAGCCCCGCCGGGACAGGGTTTTCGTGGGGAACCGGGGAGCTGTTTTTT
NA TRBJ1-1 TRBV2 TRBD1 CASRAGGTEAFF TGTGCCAGCAGGGCAGGGGGCACTGAAGCTTTCTTT
NA TRBJ1-5 TRBV5-5 NA CASSPGLPNQPQHF TGTGCCAGCAGCCCGGGACTCCCCAATCAGCCCCAGCATTTT
NA TRBJ2-1 TRBV29-1 NA CSVHHSEVNEQFF TGCAGCGTCCACCACTCTGAGGTGAATGAGCAGTTCTTC
NA TRBJ1-3 TRBV4-3 NA CASSLALASGNTIYF TGCGCCAGCAGCCTGGCCCTTGCATCTGGAAACACCATATATTTT
NA TRBJ1-4 TRBV5-4 NA CASSFGDPSREKLFF TGTGCCAGCAGCTTCGGAGACCCCAGTCGGGAAAAACTGTTTTTT
NA TRBJ1-3 TRBV19 NA CASSSPGGQGYTIYF TGTGCCAGTAGTTCCCCGGGGGGGCAGGGTTACACCATATATTTT
NA TRBJ2-1 TRBV4-3 TRBD2 CASSQASGRALDEQFF TGCGCCAGCAGCCAAGCGAGCGGGAGGGCCCTCGATGAGCAGTTCTTC
NA TRBJ2-7 TRBV10-1 NA CASNMGHIPYEQYF TGCGCCAGCAATATGGGACACATACCCTACGAGCAGTACTTC
once TRBJ1-4 TRBV29-1 TRBD1 CSVGHGTANEKLFF TGCAGCGTCGGTCACGGGACAGCAAATGAAAAACTGTTTTTT
NA TRBJ1-2 TRBV7-3 TRBD1 CASSAQGGYGYTF TGTGCCAGCAGCGCACAGGGGGGCTATGGCTACACCTTC
NA TRBJ1-1 TRBV28 NA CASSSFTPPTEAFF TGTGCCAGCAGTTCTTTCACTCCCCCCACTGAAGCTTTCTTT
NA TRBJ1-2 TRBV29-1 NA CSVEWGREGYTF TGCAGCGTTGAATGGGGCAGGGAAGGCTACACCTTC
NA TRBJ2-6 TRBV5-1 TRBD1 CASRIVPGQEFSGANVLTF TGCGCCAGCAGAATAGTACCGGGACAGGAGTTCTCTGGGGCCAACGTCCTGACTTTC
NA TRBJ1-2 TRBV13 NA CASSLFTGNYGYTF TGTGCCAGCAGCTTGTTTACGGGGAACTATGGCTACACCTTC
NA TRBJ1-2 TRBV28 NA CASSRIARSYGYTF TGTGCCAGCAGTCGCATCGCTCGGAGCTATGGCTACACCTTC
NA TRBJ1-2 TRBV7-9 NA CASSPGGASHGYTF TGTGCCAGCAGCCCCGGGGGGGCGAGCCATGGCTACACCTTC
NA TRBJ2-1 TRBV27 TRBD2 CASRNGLAGGIGDEQFF TGTGCCAGCCGAAACGGACTAGCGGGAGGGATAGGCGATGAGCAGTTCTTC
NA TRBJ2-1 TRBV19 TRBD2 CASRSSGDNEQFF TGTGCCAGTAGATCTAGCGGGGACAATGAGCAGTTCTTC
NA TRBJ2-7 TRBV4-3 NA CASSQDAIDYEQYF TGCGCCAGCAGCCAAGACGCGATCGACTACGAGCAGTACTTC
once TRBJ1-4 TRBV5-6 NA CASSLVSGITNEKLFF TGTGCCAGCAGCTTAGTCTCGGGGATAACTAATGAAAAACTGTTTTTT
few TRBJ1-5 TRBV19 TRBD1 CASSIGQGESTPQHF TGTGCCAGTAGTATAGGGCAGGGGGAGAGCACCCCCCAGCATTTT
once TRBJ2-5 TRBV9 NA CASSPGQKETQYF TGTGCCAGCAGCCCCGGACAGAAAGAGACCCAGTACTTC
NA TRBJ1-2 TRBV6-1 NA CASSEAREAKNYGYTF TGTGCCAGCAGTGAAGCAAGAGAGGCGAAAAACTATGGCTACACCTTC
NA TRBJ2-1 TRBV2 NA CASSDRGSSEQFF TGTGCCAGCAGTGACAGGGGTTCTAGTGAGCAGTTCTTC
NA TRBJ1-3 TRBV6-6 NA CASEDNTIYF TGTGCCAGCGAGGATAACACCATATATTTT
NA TRBJ2-7 TRBV5-1 NA CASSLGLRTALTSDYEQYF TGCGCCAGCAGCTTGGGGCTTAGGACAGCCCTTACTTCTGACTACGAGCAGTACTTC
NA TRBJ2-7 TRBV28 NA CASSLSGYSYEQYF TGTGCCAGCAGTTTATCAGGATACTCCTACGAGCAGTACTTC
NA TRBJ1-6 TRBV7-2 NA CASSSSRRGPPLHF TGTGCCAGCAGCTCCAGTCGGAGGGGTCCACCCCTCCACTTT
NA TRBJ2-5 TRBV4-3 NA CASSQDGGQTQYF TGCGCCAGCAGCCAAGACGGGGGACAGACCCAGTACTTC
NA TRBJ1-2 TRBV9 TRBD1 CASSVQGDRAGYTF TGTGCCAGCAGCGTACAAGGGGACAGGGCTGGCTACACCTTC
NA TRBJ2-1 TRBV7-2 TRBD2 CASSILAGPYNEQFF TGTGCCAGCAGCATACTAGCGGGACCCTACAATGAGCAGTTCTTC
NA TRBJ1-1 TRBV7-9 NA CAIAEGLQPNTEAFF TGTGCCATCGCGGAGGGGTTGCAGCCGAACACTGAAGCTTTCTTT
once TRBJ2-2 TRBV9 NA CASSVEPLVGGRTGELFF TGTGCCAGCAGCGTAGAGCCTTTAGTGGGAGGAAGGACCGGGGAGCTGTTTTTT
NA TRBJ2-7 TRBV12-5 NA CASGLEAGYEQYF TGTGCTAGTGGTTTGGAGGCGGGTTACGAGCAGTACTTC
NA TRBJ1-1 TRBV2 NA CASSSQGHYMNTEAFF TGTGCCAGCAGTTCTCAGGGACACTACATGAACACTGAAGCTTTCTTT
NA TRBJ2-1 TRBV9 TRBD2 CASSEAGDSYNEQFF TGTGCCAGCAGCGAGGCGGGGGACTCCTACAATGAGCAGTTCTTC
NA TRBJ2-1 TRBV9 NA CASSVISTPHNEQFF TGTGCCAGCAGCGTGATCTCTACCCCCCACAATGAGCAGTTCTTC
NA TRBJ2-7 TRBV27 NA CASSLEGLGNEQYF TGTGCCAGCAGTCTCGAGGGCCTCGGGAACGAGCAGTACTTC
NA TRBJ2-3 TRBV7-2 TRBD2 CASSGAGGGTDTQYF TGTGCCAGCAGCGGGGCGGGGGGCGGCACAGATACGCAGTATTTT
NA TRBJ1-1 TRBV19 NA CASSTGFMNTEAFF TGTGCCAGTAGTACAGGGTTTATGAACACTGAAGCTTTCTTT
NA TRBJ2-5 TRBV19 TRBD1 CASSIPPRITGQGKETQYF TGTGCCAGTAGTATCCCCCCCCGGATTACGGGACAGGGGAAGGAGACCCAGTACTTC
NA TRBJ2-7 TRBV6-6 TRBD1 CASSYGTGGYEQYF TGTGCCAGCAGTTACGGGACAGGGGGCTACGAGCAGTACTTC